The text below deals with one T cell receptor beta chain. As yet, its antigen is unknown. CDR3 length: 15 amino acids. V lost 2 bases and J lost 7, with 15 bases in between. Germline V gives CDR1 MNHEY, CDR2 SMNVEV (reference sequence). The sample originates from a study of T cell responses to AZD1222 COVID-19 vaccine. Whole-study results and caveats: Donors were chiefly white British, with a greater number of females, and clonal diversity was perhaps underestimated. The CD4 TCRs associated with vaccination extended across spike and predominated at 160-218 and 743-854. Among those given AZD1222, only five to seven were seropositive at baseline. Spike-specific TCR repertoires showed rising breadth and depth after two AZD1222 doses.

Sequencing used immunoSEQ multiplex PCR; TCRdb keeps in-frame clones, though not all of them. Among about 130,000 clones listed, roughly 93% were seen once. The TCR originated in an adult who received the AZD1222 COVID-19 vaccine. The sample was peripheral blood, taken 28 days after the second AZD1222 dose. The chain employs TRBV27 and TRBJ2-1; D possibly corresponds to TRBD1 (5 bases). This CDR3 reads CASSLIAGLLNEQFF. In DNA form, the CDR3 reads TGTGCCAGCAGTTTAATAGCAGGGTTGTTGAATGAGCAGTTCTTC.